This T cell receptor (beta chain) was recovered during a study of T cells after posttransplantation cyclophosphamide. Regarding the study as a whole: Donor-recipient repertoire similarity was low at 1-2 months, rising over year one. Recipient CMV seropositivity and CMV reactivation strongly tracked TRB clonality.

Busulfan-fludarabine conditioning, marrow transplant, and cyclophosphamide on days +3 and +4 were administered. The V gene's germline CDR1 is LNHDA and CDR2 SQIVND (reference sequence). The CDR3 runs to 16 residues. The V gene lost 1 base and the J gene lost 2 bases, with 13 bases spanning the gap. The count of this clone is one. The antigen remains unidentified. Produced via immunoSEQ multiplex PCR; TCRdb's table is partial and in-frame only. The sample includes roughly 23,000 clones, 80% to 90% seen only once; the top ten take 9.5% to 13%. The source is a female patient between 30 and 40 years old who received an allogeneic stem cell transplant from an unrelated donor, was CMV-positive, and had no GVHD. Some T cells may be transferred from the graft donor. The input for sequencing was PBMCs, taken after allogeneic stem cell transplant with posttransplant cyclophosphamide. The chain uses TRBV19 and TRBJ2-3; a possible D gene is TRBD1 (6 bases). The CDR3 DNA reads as TGTGCCAGTAGTATAGCACAGGGAAGGTTCACAGATACGCAGTATTTT. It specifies CASSIAQGRFTDTQYF.